Reported below is one T cell receptor beta chain. The antigen is unknown. This CDR3 comprises 16 residues. Germline assignment: CDR1 SGHVS and CDR2 FQNEAQ. The data belong to a study of CXCR3-negative and CXCR3-positive naive CD8 T cells. Libraries were UMI-labeled 5' RACE TRB cDNA. TCRdb reprocessed the 5' RACE reads, keeping one entry per CDR3 protein, no DNA. This sample contains 2,500 to 4,000 distinct CDR3 sequences. Broader study findings: Relative to CXCR3-negative naive cells, CXCR3-positive naive cells had more hydrophobic TRB CDR3s.

The clonotype comes from a human donor in good health. Some clones in this sample may be carry-over from other donors' samples. The V call is TRBV7-8, the J call TRBJ1-1; the TRBD1 assignment by TCRdb is unverifiable without DNA. Sequenced: naive CXCR3+ CD8+ T cells from blood. Stated subset: CD45RO-CCR7+CD27+CD95- naive CD8+ T cells expressing CXCR3 (TNR3+). The CDR3 loop reads CASSLAVPRSGTEAFF.